In this sample, the clone carrying this T cell receptor beta chain turned up a few times. This entry comes from a study of T cell repertoires in cytomegalovirus infection. The CDR3 has 15 residues. With V trimmed by 1 base and J by 5 bases, 7 bases remained unmatched. Germline CDR1 reads DFQATT; CDR2 reads SNEGSKA (reference sequence). MiXCR was run by TCRdb on the reads, yielding one entry per CDR3 protein. The sample yields approximately 250,000 distinct CDR3 sequences, 20% to 25% seen once. The rearrangement joins TRBV20-1 to TRBJ2-5; TRBD1 agrees at 10 bases. The origin of this receptor is a human donor in good health (CMV status not recorded). Some clones in this sample may be carry-over from other donors' samples. Source material: CD8+ T cells from PBMCs. The CDR3, as DNA: TGCAGTGCTAGAGGGGGGACAGGGGATTCGGAGACCCAGTACTTC. Translated, it gives CSARGGTGDSETQYF.